A selection of T cell receptor beta chains follows, all from one sample in a study of T cells in Graves' hyperthyroidism and ophthalmopathy. TCRdb recomputed calls from the multiplex PCR reads with MiXCR, one row per CDR3 protein. The sample yields around 600,000 distinct CDR3 sequences, 45% seen once. Sequenced sample: peripheral blood or thyroid tissue (not recorded which). The receptor set was obtained from an adult man with Graves' disease, either hyperthyroidism or ophthalmopathy (not recorded which). CDR3s include the opening cysteine and the closing phenylalanine or tryptophan. D genes are given only for firm matches. Rows give clone size only sometimes, using once, few, many, or a class for an expanded clone.

cdr3_aa cdr3_nt clone_size j_call d_call v_call
CASTVQGTGSNQPQHF TGTGCCAGTACCGTACAGGGGACAGGGAGCAATCAGCCCCAGCATTTT NA TRBJ1-5 TRBD1 TRBV19
CASSTGEYTEAFF TGTGCCAGTAGTACGGGGGAATACACTGAAGCTTTCTTT NA TRBJ1-1 NA TRBV19
CASNPQGRAMEKLFF TGTGCCAGCAATCCACAGGGGAGGGCCATGGAAAAACTGTTTTTT NA TRBJ1-4 TRBD1 TRBV2
CASSLTGGTAGELFF TGTGCCAGCAGCTTAACGGGCGGGACCGCCGGGGAGCTGTTTTTT few TRBJ2-2 NA TRBV7-3
CASSGTGRGETQYF TGTGCCAGCAGTGGGACAGGGAGAGGAGAGACCCAGTACTTC few TRBJ2-5 TRBD1 TRBV6-5
CASSLVNVAYEQYF TGCGCCAGCAGCTTGGTCAACGTAGCCTACGAGCAGTACTTC few TRBJ2-7 NA TRBV5-1
CASSYSGLAGAGELFF TGTGCCAGCAGTTACTCGGGTCTAGCGGGAGCCGGGGAGCTGTTTTTT NA TRBJ2-2 TRBD2 TRBV6-5
CSVAGFGNTSYEQYF TGCAGCGTTGCAGGGTTTGGAAACACCTCCTACGAGCAGTACTTC NA TRBJ2-7 NA TRBV29-1
CASSDGTGGGGHF TGTGCCAGCAGTGATGGGACCGGGGGGGGCGGTCACTTT many TRBJ1-6 NA TRBV6-1
CASSYPDRGEETQYF TGTGCCAGCAGTTACCCAGACAGGGGTGAAGAGACCCAGTACTTC once TRBJ2-5 TRBD1 TRBV2
CASSQNWGQGNEQYF TGCGCCAGCAGCCAAAACTGGGGACAGGGCAACGAGCAGTACTTC few TRBJ2-7 TRBD1 TRBV4-1
CSAKRDRAGNTIYF TGCAGTGCTAAGCGGGACAGGGCTGGAAACACCATATATTTT few TRBJ1-3 TRBD1 TRBV20-1
CASSTGTGGPEAFF TGCGCCAGCAGCACCGGGACAGGGGGCCCTGAAGCTTTCTTT NA TRBJ1-1 TRBD1 TRBV5-1
CSATPRFSNQPQHF TGCAGTGCTACCCCTCGATTCAGCAATCAGCCCCAGCATTTT few TRBJ1-5 NA TRBV20-1
CSARDTTGAAGELFF TGCAGTGCTAGAGATACCACAGGGGCCGCCGGGGAGCTGTTTTTT few TRBJ2-2 TRBD1 TRBV20-1
CAISDPTLAGGYEQYF TGTGCCATCAGTGATCCAACTCTAGCGGGGGGTTACGAGCAGTACTTC many TRBJ2-7 TRBD2 TRBV10-3
CASSQGINTEAFF TGTGCCAGCAGCCAGGGCATTAACACTGAAGCTTTCTTT many TRBJ1-1 NA TRBV7-9
CASSLSGVATGELFF TGTGCCAGCAGCTTGTCAGGCGTCGCCACCGGGGAGCTGTTTTTT NA TRBJ2-2 NA TRBV7-2
CASTRGQNTEAFF TGTGCCAGCACGAGAGGCCAGAACACTGAAGCTTTCTTT NA TRBJ1-1 NA TRBV2
CSASRGLAGGSTGELFF TGCAGTGCTAGCAGAGGACTAGCGGGAGGTTCCACCGGGGAGCTGTTTTTT NA TRBJ2-2 TRBD2 TRBV20-1
CSARVEGGEKLFF TGCAGTGCTAGAGTTGAGGGCGGTGAAAAACTGTTTTTT NA TRBJ1-4 NA TRBV20-1
CSASAAGPAYEQYF TGCAGTGCTAGTGCGGCGGGGCCTGCCTACGAGCAGTACTTC many TRBJ2-7 NA TRBV20-1
CSAISIPGRGDRGSLHF TGCAGTGCTATCTCAATCCCCGGTCGAGGAGACAGGGGAAGCCTCCACTTT NA TRBJ1-6 TRBD1 TRBV20-1
CASSEARKDGYTF TGTGCCAGCAGTGAAGCAAGGAAGGATGGCTACACCTTC many TRBJ1-2 NA TRBV6-1
CSVWTAGSYTF TGCAGCGTTTGGACGGCGGGCAGCTACACCTTC NA TRBJ1-2 NA TRBV29-1
CASSPWRGSSYEQYF TGTGCCAGCAGCCCTTGGCGGGGGTCGTCCTACGAGCAGTACTTC few TRBJ2-7 TRBD2 TRBV10-3
CATSRAATGETQYF TGTGCCACCAGCAGAGCTGCGACGGGAGAGACCCAGTACTTC many TRBJ2-5 NA TRBV15
CASSLQYEQYF TGTGCCAGCAGTCTGCAGTACGAGCAGTACTTC many TRBJ2-7 NA TRBV6-1
CATSSGTANVGYTF TGTGCCACCAGTTCCGGGACAGCGAACGTCGGCTACACCTTC NA TRBJ1-2 TRBD1 TRBV24-1
CASIGTSGEQYF TGTGCCAGCATCGGGACTAGCGGGGAGCAGTACTTC NA TRBJ2-7 TRBD2 TRBV7-9
CAISDPGTGLSYEQYF TGTGCCATCAGTGACCCCGGGACAGGGTTAAGCTACGAGCAGTACTTC NA TRBJ2-7 TRBD1 TRBV10-3
CASSHSQAGELFF TGTGCCAGCAGCCACAGTCAGGCCGGGGAGCTGTTTTTT many TRBJ2-2 NA TRBV7-9
CASSLVPGTYGYTF TGTGCCAGCAGCTTAGTTCCAGGGACCTATGGCTACACCTTC many TRBJ1-2 NA TRBV7-8
CSVMDREETQYF TGCAGCGTAATGGACAGGGAAGAGACCCAGTACTTC NA TRBJ2-5 TRBD1 TRBV29-1
CASSLGGGPQPQHF TGTGCCAGCAGCTTGGGGGGGGGCCCTCAGCCCCAGCATTTT NA TRBJ1-5 NA TRBV7-2
CSAREDSFTEAFF TGCAGTGCTAGAGAGGACAGTTTCACTGAAGCTTTCTTT NA TRBJ1-1 NA TRBV20-1
CASSLTLGTGGTEAFF TGTGCCAGCAGCTTGACGTTGGGGACAGGGGGCACTGAAGCTTTCTTT few TRBJ1-1 TRBD1 TRBV5-5
CASSSGLARFYEQYF TGCGCCAGCAGCTCGGGACTAGCGAGATTTTACGAGCAGTACTTC few TRBJ2-7 TRBD2 TRBV5-1
CASSLGTGSTEAFF TGTGCCAGCAGCTTAGGGACAGGCTCTACTGAAGCTTTCTTT many TRBJ1-1 TRBD1 TRBV7-6
CASSISGAHTDTQYF TGCGCCAGCAGCATTTCGGGGGCACACACAGATACGCAGTATTTT NA TRBJ2-3 NA TRBV5-1
CATSDSLGGTYGYTF TGTGCCACCAGTGATTCGTTAGGGGGGACCTATGGCTACACCTTC NA TRBJ1-2 NA TRBV24-1
CASSLRDATNEKLFF TGTGCCAGCAGCCTGAGGGACGCAACTAATGAAAAACTGTTTTTT NA TRBJ1-4 NA TRBV2
CASSLRTGSNQPQHF TGTGCCAGCAGCTTACGGACGGGCTCCAATCAGCCCCAGCATTTT many TRBJ1-5 NA TRBV7-2
CASRRGLVANEKLFF TGTGCCAGCAGGCGGGGGCTCGTGGCTAATGAAAAACTGTTTTTT NA TRBJ1-4 NA TRBV7-2
CASSPPEINEKLFF TGTGCCAGTAGTCCGCCCGAGATTAATGAAAAACTGTTTTTT NA TRBJ1-4 NA TRBV19
CATSSDGLGETQYF TGTGCCACCAGCAGTGACGGGCTTGGCGAGACCCAGTACTTC NA TRBJ2-5 NA TRBV15
CASSQEVGSYYGYTF TGCGCCAGCAGCCAAGAGGTCGGCTCGTACTATGGCTACACCTTC NA TRBJ1-2 NA TRBV4-1
CASSGRDRDQPQHF TGTGCCAGCAGCGGGAGGGACAGGGATCAGCCCCAGCATTTT NA TRBJ1-5 TRBD1 TRBV9
CASSETGSYGYTF TGCGCCAGCAGCGAGACAGGGAGCTATGGCTACACCTTC many TRBJ1-2 TRBD1 TRBV10-1
CSASGDRDDGYTF TGCAGCGCCTCCGGGGACAGGGATGATGGCTACACCTTC NA TRBJ1-2 TRBD1 TRBV29-1